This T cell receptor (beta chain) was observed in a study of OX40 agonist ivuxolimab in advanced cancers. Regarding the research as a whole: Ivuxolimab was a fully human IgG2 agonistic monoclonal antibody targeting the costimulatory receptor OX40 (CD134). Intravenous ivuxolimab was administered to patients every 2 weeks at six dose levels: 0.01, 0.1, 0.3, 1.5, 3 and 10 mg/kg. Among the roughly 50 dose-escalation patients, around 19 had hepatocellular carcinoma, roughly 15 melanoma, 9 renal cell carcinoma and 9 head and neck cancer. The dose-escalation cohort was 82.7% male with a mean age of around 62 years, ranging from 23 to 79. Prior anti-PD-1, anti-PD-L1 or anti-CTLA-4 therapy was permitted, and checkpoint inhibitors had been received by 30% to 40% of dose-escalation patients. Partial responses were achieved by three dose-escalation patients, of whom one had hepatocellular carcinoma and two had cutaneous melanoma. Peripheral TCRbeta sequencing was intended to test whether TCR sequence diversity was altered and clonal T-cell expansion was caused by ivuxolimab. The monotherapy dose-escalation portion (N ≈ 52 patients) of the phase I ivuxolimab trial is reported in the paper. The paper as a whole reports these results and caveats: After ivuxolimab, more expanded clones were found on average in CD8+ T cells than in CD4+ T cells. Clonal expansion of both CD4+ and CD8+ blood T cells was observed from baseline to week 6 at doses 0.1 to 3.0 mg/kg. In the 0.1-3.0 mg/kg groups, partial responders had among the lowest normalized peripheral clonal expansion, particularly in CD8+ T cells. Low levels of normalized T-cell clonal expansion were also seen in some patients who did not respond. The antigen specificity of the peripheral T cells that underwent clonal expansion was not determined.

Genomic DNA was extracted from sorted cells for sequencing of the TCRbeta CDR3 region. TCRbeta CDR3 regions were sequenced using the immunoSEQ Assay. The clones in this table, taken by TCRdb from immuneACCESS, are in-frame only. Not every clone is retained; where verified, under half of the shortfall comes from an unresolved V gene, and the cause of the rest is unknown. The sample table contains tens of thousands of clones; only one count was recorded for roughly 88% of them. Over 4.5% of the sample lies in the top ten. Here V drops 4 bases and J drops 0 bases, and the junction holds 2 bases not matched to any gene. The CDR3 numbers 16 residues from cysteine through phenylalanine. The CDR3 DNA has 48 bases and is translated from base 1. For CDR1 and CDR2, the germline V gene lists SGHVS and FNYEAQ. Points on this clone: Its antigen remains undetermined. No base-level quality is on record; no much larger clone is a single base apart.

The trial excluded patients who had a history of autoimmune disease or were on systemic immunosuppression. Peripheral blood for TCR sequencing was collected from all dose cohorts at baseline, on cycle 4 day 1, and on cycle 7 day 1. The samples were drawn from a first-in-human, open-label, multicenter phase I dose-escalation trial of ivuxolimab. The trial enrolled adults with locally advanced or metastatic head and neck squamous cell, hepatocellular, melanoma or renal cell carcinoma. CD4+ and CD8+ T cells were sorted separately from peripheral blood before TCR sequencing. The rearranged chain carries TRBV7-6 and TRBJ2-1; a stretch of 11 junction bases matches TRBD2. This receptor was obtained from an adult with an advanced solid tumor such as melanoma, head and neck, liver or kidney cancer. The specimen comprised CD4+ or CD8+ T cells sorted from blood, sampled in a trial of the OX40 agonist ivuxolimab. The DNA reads TGTGCCAGCAGCTGGCTAGCGGGGGGCTCCTACAATGAGCAGTTCTTC. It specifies CASSWLAGGSYNEQFF. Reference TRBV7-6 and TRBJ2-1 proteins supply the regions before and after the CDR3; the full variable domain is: GAGVSQSPRYKVTKRGQDVALRCDPISGHVSLYWYRQALGQGPEFLTYFNYEAQQDKSGLPNDRFSAERPEGSISTLTIQRTEQRDSAMYRCASSWLAGGSYNEQFFGPGTRLTVL.